This record covers a single T cell receptor (beta chain). The antigen is not known. The data belong to a study of radiotherapy plus CTLA-4 blockade in lung cancer. Study as a whole: Patients showed objective responses in about 20% of cases and disease control in around 30%. General study findings and limits: Radiotherapy was combined with ipilimumab, and tumor-derived TCR clones then expanded in blood.

V was pared by 8 bases and J by 4 bases, with 11 bases of the junction left unmatched. Germline CDR1 is LNHNV and CDR2 is YYDKDF (reference sequence). There are 16 residues in the CDR3. Ipilimumab CTLA-4 blockade and focal radiation were given to patients with chemo-refractory metastatic non-small-cell lung cancer. Clones were sequenced by immunoSEQ multiplex PCR, and TCRdb holds only the in-frame ones, with some missing. This table has tens of thousands of clones, just under 85% appearing once. The chain couples TRBV15 to TRBJ2-6, with 7 positions matching TRBD2. The TCR sequence derives from a human donor with non-small cell lung cancer whose response to radiotherapy plus ipilimumab could not be evaluated. The sequences come from peripheral blood, collected from a patient treated with radiotherapy plus ipilimumab. The CDR3, as DNA: TGTGCCACCTTGGGGGGGACTCCAGCCGGGGCCAACGTCCTGACTTTC. Translation gives CATLGGTPAGANVLTF.